Below are 6 T cell receptor beta chains sequenced from a single sample in a study of OX40 agonist ivuxolimab in advanced cancers. Assay: immunoSEQ multiplex PCR; the TCRdb copy retains only in-frame clones and omits some. The sample holds about 96,000 clones, around 90% seen once. This specimen was CD4+ or CD8+ T cells sorted from blood, taken in a trial of the OX40 agonist ivuxolimab. These receptors were collected from an adult with an advanced solid tumor such as melanoma, head and neck, liver or kidney cancer.

This clone was detected only once. The chain links TRBV7-3 to TRBJ2-1; 7 positions match TRBD2. The CDR3 is made up of 14 amino acids. Germline V gene data show CDR1 as SGHTA and CDR2 as FQGTGA. After removal of 1 base from V and 8 bases from J, the junction contained 5 bases not matched to a gene. CDR3 region: CASSLIRLADEQFF. CDR3 coding DNA: TGTGCCAGCAGCTTAATCAGACTAGCAGATGAGCAGTTCTTC.

The chain combines TRBV7-3 with TRBJ1-5, with unresolved D. Germline V gene data show CDR1 as SGHTA and CDR2 as FQGTGA. CDR3 length: 13 amino acids. Trimming shortened V by 2 bases and J by 5 bases, and 7 bases separated the two germline ends. The CDR3 DNA follows: TGTGCCAGCAGCTTAGATATTTATCAGCCCCAGCATTTT. Translation gives CASSLDIYQPQHF.

The chain employs TRBV27 and TRBJ2-5, with D possibly being TRBD1 (6 bases). The J call could be wrong; TRBJ2-7 is a better fit for the DNA end. CDR1 MNHEY and CDR2 SMNVEV come from the germline V gene (reference sequence). The CDR3 loop spans 14 amino acids. CDR3 DNA: TGTGCCAGCAGTTTATTCAGGGGCCCCTACGAGCAGTACTTC. Amino acid sequence: CASSLFRGPYEQYF.

As DNA, the CDR3 is TGTGCCAGCAGCTTCCCGACTAGTGGGAGCTACGAGCAGTACTTC. This translates into CASSFPTSGSYEQYF. The chain is built from TRBV7-2 and TRBJ2-7, with a weak D call TRBD2 (6 bases). The CDR3 totals 15 residues. In germline, CDR1 is SGHTA, CDR2 FQGNSA. V lost 3 bases, J lost 3 bases, and 15 bases lay in between.

The chain is built from TRBV6-1 and TRBJ2-1, with a weak D call TRBD2 (6 bases). The length of the CDR3 is 16 residues. Trimming left V 0 bases short and J 6 bases short, with 15 bases between. Germline assignment: CDR1 MNHNS and CDR2 SASEGT. CDR3: CASSEAIGTGSNEQFF. In nucleotides, the CDR3 is TGTGCCAGCAGTGAAGCAATAGGGACTGGCTCCAATGAGCAGTTCTTC.

This chain links TRBV7-2 with TRBJ2-7; 13 positions match TRBD2. The CDR3 spans 16 residues. Trimming took 0 bases from V and 2 from J; bases not matched to a gene: 1. In germline, CDR1 is SGHTA, CDR2 FQGNSA. The CDR3 reads CASSLATSGRAYEQYF. The DNA of the CDR3 is TGTGCCAGCAGCTTAGCCACTAGCGGGAGGGCCTACGAGCAGTACTTC.